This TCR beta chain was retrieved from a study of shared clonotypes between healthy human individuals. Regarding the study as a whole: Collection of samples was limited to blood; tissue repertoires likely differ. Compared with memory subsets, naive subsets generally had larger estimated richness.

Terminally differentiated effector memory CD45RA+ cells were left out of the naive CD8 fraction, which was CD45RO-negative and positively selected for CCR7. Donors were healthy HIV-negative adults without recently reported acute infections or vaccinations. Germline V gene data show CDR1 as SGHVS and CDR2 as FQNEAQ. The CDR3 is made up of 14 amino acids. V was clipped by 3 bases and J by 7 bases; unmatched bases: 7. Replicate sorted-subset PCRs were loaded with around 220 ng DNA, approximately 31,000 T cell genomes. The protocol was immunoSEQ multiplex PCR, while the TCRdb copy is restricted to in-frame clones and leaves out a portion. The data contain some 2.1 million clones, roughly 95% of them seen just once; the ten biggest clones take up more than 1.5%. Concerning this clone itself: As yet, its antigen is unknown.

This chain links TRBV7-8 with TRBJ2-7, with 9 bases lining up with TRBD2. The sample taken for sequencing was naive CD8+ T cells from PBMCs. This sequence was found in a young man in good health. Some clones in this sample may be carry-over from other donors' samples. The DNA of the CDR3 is TGTGCCAGCAGCTTCACTAGCGGGTCGTTGGAGCAGTACTTC. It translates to CASSFTSGSLEQYF.